The present T cell receptor beta chain was sequenced within a study of blood T cell repertoires in COVID-19. Living in under 30 US areas, the participants were between roughly 18 and 90 years of age. Germline V gene data show CDR1 as LNHDA and CDR2 as SQIVND (reference sequence). The CDR3 has 17 amino acids. Trimming shortened V by 5 bases and J by 2 bases, and 21 bases separated the two germline ends. Under the authors' procedure: Reference gene primer amplification gave estimated nucleated cell counts. Assay used: immunoSEQ multiplex PCR; TCRdb lists only in-frame clones, some missing. That table gives V, J and clone size, and the DNA gave D and trimming. The repertoire holds about 220,000 clones, with approximately 90% as singletons.

This sequence originates from a woman aged 25 to 39 who had recovered from COVID-19. Input material: PBMCs or T cells enriched from blood (not recorded which). This chain joins TRBV19 and TRBJ1-2, with D maybe TRBD1 (5 bases). In nucleotides, the CDR3 is TGTGCCAGTAGTTTCGACAGTGGGGCCGGATTAAACTATGGCTACACCTTC. Amino acids: CASSFDSGAGLNYGYTF.